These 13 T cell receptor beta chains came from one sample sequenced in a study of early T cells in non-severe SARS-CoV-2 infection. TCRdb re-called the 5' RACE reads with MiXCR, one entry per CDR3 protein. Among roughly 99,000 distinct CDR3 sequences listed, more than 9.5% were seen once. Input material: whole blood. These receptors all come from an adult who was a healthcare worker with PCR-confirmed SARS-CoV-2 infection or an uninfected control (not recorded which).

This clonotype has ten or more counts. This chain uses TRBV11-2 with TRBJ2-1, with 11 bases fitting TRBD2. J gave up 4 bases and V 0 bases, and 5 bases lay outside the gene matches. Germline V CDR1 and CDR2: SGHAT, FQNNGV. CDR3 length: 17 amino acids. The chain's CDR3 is CASSLEGTSGYYNEQFF. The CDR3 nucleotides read TGTGCCAGCAGCTTAGAGGGGACTAGCGGATATTACAATGAGCAGTTCTTC.

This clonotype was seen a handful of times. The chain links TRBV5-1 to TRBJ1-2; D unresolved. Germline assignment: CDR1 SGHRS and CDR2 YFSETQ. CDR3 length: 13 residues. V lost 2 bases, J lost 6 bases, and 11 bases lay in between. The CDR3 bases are TGCGCCAGCAGCTTAGGGATAAGGGATGGCTACACCTTC. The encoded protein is CASSLGIRDGYTF.

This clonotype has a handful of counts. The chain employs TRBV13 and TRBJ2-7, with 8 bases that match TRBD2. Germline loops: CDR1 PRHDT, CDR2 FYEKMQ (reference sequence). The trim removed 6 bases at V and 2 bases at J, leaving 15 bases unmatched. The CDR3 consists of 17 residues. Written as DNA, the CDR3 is TGTGCCAGCAGGCTTGCGGGGGGCAGCGGACGCGCCTACGAGCAGTACTTC. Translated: CASRLAGGSGRAYEQYF.

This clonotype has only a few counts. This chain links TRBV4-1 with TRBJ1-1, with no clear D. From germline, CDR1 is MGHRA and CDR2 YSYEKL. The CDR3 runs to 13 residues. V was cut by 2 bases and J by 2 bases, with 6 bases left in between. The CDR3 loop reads CASSQRSNTEAFF. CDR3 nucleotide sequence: TGCGCCAGCAGCCAACGAAGCAACACTGAAGCTTTCTTT.

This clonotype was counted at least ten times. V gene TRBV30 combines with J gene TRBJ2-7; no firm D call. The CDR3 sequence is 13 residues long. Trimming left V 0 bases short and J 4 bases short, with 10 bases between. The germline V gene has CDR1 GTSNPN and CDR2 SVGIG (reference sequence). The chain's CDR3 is CAWSVSSAYEQYF. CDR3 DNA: TGTGCCTGGAGTGTATCGTCGGCTTACGAGCAGTACTTC.

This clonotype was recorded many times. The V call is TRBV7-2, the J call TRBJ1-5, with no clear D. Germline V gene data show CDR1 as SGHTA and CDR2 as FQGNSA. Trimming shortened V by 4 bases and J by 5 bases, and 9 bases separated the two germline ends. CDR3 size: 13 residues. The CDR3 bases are TGTGCCAGCAGCTATCCTGGGGATCAGCCCCAGCATTTT. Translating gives CASSYPGDQPQHF.

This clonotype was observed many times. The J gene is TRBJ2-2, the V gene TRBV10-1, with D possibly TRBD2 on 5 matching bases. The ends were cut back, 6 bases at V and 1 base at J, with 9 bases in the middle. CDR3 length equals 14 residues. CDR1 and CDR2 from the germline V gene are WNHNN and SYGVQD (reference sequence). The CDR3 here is CASSTTRNTGELFF. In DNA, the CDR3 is TGCGCCAGCAGCACTACTAGGAACACCGGGGAGCTGTTTTTT.

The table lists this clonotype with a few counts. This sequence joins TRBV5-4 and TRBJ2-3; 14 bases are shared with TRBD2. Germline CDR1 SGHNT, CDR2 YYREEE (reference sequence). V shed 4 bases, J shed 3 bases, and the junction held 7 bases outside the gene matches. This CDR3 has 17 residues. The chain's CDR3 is CASSRRGTSGSTDTQYF. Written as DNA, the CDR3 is TGTGCCAGCAGCCGTCGCGGGACTAGCGGGAGTACAGATACGCAGTATTTT.

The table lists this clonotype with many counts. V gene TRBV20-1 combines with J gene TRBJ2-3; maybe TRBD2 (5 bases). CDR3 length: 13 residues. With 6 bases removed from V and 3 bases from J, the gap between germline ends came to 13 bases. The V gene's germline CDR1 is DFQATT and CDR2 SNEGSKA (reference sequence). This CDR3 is CSAEDGVTDTQYF. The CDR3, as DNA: TGCAGTGCGGAGGACGGGGTAACAGATACGCAGTATTTT.

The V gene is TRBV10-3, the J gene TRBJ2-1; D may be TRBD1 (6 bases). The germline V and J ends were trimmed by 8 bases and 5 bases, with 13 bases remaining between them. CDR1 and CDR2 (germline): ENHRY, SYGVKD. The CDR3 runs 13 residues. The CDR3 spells CAIGQGTNNEQFF. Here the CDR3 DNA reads TGTGCCATCGGCCAGGGGACCAACAATGAGCAGTTCTTC.

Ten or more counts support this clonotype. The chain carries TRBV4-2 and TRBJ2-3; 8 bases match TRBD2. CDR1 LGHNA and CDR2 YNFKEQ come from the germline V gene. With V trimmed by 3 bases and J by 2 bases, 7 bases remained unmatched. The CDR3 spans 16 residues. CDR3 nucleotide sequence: TGTGCCAGCAGCCAGGAGATAGCGGGACACACAGATACGCAGTATTTT. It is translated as CASSQEIAGHTDTQYF.

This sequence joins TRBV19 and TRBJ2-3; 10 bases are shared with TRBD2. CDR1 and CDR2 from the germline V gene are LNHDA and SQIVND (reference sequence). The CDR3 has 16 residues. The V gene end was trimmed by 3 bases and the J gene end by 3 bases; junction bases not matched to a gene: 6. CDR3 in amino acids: CASSIVAGGRTDTQYF. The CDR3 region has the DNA TGTGCCAGTAGTATCGTAGCGGGAGGAAGAACAGATACGCAGTATTTT.

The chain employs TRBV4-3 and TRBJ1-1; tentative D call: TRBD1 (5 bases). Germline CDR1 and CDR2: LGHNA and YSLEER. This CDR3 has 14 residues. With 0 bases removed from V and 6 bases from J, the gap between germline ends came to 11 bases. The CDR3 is CASSQEDQGAEAFF. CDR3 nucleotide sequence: TGCGCCAGCAGCCAAGAGGACCAGGGTGCTGAAGCTTTCTTT.